The present entry profiles one T cell receptor beta chain with its context. Its cognate antigen is unknown. Profiled with immunoSEQ multiplex PCR; TCRdb holds only in-frame clones, not every one. The data show about 52,000 clones, around 81% seen once. This sample is drawn from a study of T cells in localized non-small cell lung cancer. Study observations and caveats: One tumor region alone was sequenced, and heterogeneity therefore remains possible. Uninvolved nearby lung showed the greatest T cell clonality, exceeding that found in tumor. When the top 100 tumor clones were examined, a median approximately 60 of them also appeared in the adjacent lung, which was paired and uninvolved. Greater T cell density in blood accompanied longer overall survival.

V lost 2 bases and J 2 bases, leaving 9 bases between the germline ends. The CDR3 is made up of 14 amino acids. Germline V gives CDR1 SGHTA, CDR2 FQGTGA. The TCR originated in a woman aged 40-69 years with stage II lung adenocarcinoma. The J gene is TRBJ1-2, the V gene TRBV7-3; the D is unclear. The sample in question was PBMCs, obtained before any cancer treatment. CDR3 DNA sequence: TGTGCCAGCAGCTTAGATCGGAGCAACTATGGCTACACCTTC. Its protein product is CASSLDRSNYGYTF.